The 20 T cell receptor beta chains listed next were all sequenced from one sample in a study of T cells in Graves' hyperthyroidism and ophthalmopathy. Amplified TCR beta CDR3 regions came from RNA transcripts. The HTBI primer set was used in a first-round RT-PCR of the TCR CDR3. TCRdb re-called the multiplex PCR reads with MiXCR, one entry per CDR3 protein. The table lists 200,000 to 300,000 distinct CDR3 sequences, approximately 23% of them singletons. The sample taken for sequencing was blood. Every receptor here comes from a woman aged 40 to 50 with Graves' ophthalmopathy.

At least ten counts were recorded for this clonotype. The V gene is TRBV12-3 or TRBV12-4, the J gene TRBJ2-7; TRBD1 might be the D (6 bases). CDR3 length: 13 residues. Trimming removed 5 bases from V and 2 bases from J, with 10 bases in between. The CDR3 DNA reads as TGTGCCAGCAGTCCGAGACAGGCCTACGAGCAGTACTTC. Its translation is CASSPRQAYEQYF.

The V and J genes are TRBV28 and TRBJ1-1; maybe TRBD1 (5 bases). With 3 bases removed from V and 4 bases from J, the gap between germline ends came to 9 bases. CDR3 length equals 13 residues. Germline V gives CDR1 MDHEN, CDR2 SYDVKM. CDR3 DNA: TGTGCCAGCAGTTTGCAGGGAATCACTGAAGCTTTCTTT. Encoded protein: CASSLQGITEAFF.

There are many counts of this clonotype. The chain carries TRBV7-8 and TRBJ2-2; 8 nucleotides align to TRBD2. The germline CDR1 and CDR2 sequences are SGHVS and FQNEAQ. The CDR3 contains 16 residues. Trimming at V came to 5 bases and at J to 2 bases, leaving 7 bases not matched to a gene. The CDR3: CASSPFGGVNTGELFF. The CDR3 nucleotides read TGTGCCAGCAGCCCCTTCGGGGGGGTCAACACCGGGGAGCTGTTTTTT.

The V gene is TRBV6-1, the J gene TRBJ1-1; tentatively, D is TRBD1 (5 bases). The CDR3 is 18 amino acids. From germline, CDR1 is MNHNS and CDR2 SASEGT. V lost 2 bases and J lost 2, with 21 bases in between. For the CDR3, the DNA is TGTGCCAGCAGTGAACATGGATTAGGGGATATCCGTAACACTGAAGCTTTCTTT. It encodes CASSEHGLGDIRNTEAFF.

This clonotype was picked up many times. The V gene is TRBV29-1, the J gene TRBJ2-7, with TRBD1 as a possible D gene (7 bases). V lost 4 bases and J 1 base, leaving 17 bases between the germline ends. CDR1 and CDR2 from the germline V gene are SQVTM and ANQGSEA. CDR3 size: 15 residues. CDR3 sequence reads: CSVVDRDGGSYEQYF. DNA for the CDR3: TGCAGCGTTGTCGACAGGGACGGGGGATCCTACGAGCAGTACTTC.

The table lists this clonotype with many counts. V is TRBV20-1 and J is TRBJ2-7, with a weak D call TRBD2 (5 bases). In germline, CDR1 is DFQATT, CDR2 SNEGSKA (reference sequence). CDR3 length: 12 residues. V was trimmed by 5 bases and J by 2 bases, leaving 10 bases between them. CDR3 nucleotides: TGCAGTGCTGAACTGAGGGCCTACGAGCAGTACTTC. As protein: CSAELRAYEQYF.

This clonotype was seen at least ten times. This chain joins TRBV28 and TRBJ2-2; TRBD2 matches at 13 bases. V lost 11 bases and J lost 5; bases outside the gene matches: 8. The CDR3 consists of 15 residues. Germline lookup yields CDR1 MDHEN and CDR2 SYDVKM. The CDR3 reads CALGTSGAPTGELFF. CDR3 bases: TGTGCCCTCGGGACTAGCGGGGCTCCGACCGGGGAGCTGTTTTTT.

Concerning this clonotype itself: Possible read error: a much larger clone is one base away. The conserved phenylalanine or tryptophan is not found at the CDR3 terminus, so this likely reflects a read error. The chain uses TRBV19 and TRBJ2-2; D tentatively fits TRBD1 or TRBD2 (5 bases each). This CDR3 has 15 amino acids. Between the trimmed V and J ends, which lost 3 bases and 5 bases, there was a span of 13 bases. Germline CDR1 LNHDA, CDR2 SQIVND (reference sequence). The CDR3 DNA is TGTGCCAGTAGTATCCCCCAGGGAGCAACCGGGGAGCTGTTTGTT. Translated, it gives CASSIPQGATGELFV.

This clonotype appeared many times. The chain couples TRBV6-5 to TRBJ1-5, with D unclear. CDR1 is MNHEY, CDR2 SVGAGI, per germline. Trimming took off 0 bases at V and 2 bases at J, with 11 bases between the two ends. The CDR3 totals 16 residues. DNA of the CDR3: TGTGCCAGCAGTTACTCGTGGGCTAGGGGCAATCAGCCCCAGCATTTT. As protein: CASSYSWARGNQPQHF.

The sample holds many counts of this clonotype. The chain joins TRBV28 to TRBJ2-7; D gene unclear. The CDR3 runs to 12 residues. V was shortened by 6 bases and J by 7 bases, with 13 bases between the two germline ends. Germline loops: CDR1 MDHEN, CDR2 SYDVKM. The DNA for the CDR3 is TGTGCCAGCAGGTCAGACCGGATGGAGCAGTACTTC. It translates to CASRSDRMEQYF.

This chain joins TRBV30 and TRBJ1-5; TRBD1 matches at 7 bases. The CDR3 sequence is 12 residues long. With V trimmed by 6 bases and J by 2 bases, 1 base remained unmatched. Germline V gives CDR1 GTSNPN, CDR2 SVGIG (reference sequence). CDR3 nucleotide sequence: TGTGCCTGTGACAGGGGCAATCAGCCCCAGCATTTT. Protein sequence: CACDRGNQPQHF. Drawing the rest from reference TRBV30 and TRBJ1-5, the complete variable domain is SQTIHQWPATLVQPVGSPLSLECTVEGTSNPNLYWYRQAAGRGLQLLFYSVGIGQISSEVPQNLSASRPQDRQFILSSKKLLLSDSGFYLCACDRGNQPQHFGDGTRLSIL.

This clonotype was observed a single time. CDR3 in DNA: TGCAGCGTCGTGACTAGCGGGACTCCAGATACGCAGTATTTT. This gives the protein CSVVTSGTPDTQYF. The V and J genes are TRBV29-1 and TRBJ2-3; TRBD2 matches 11 bases. CDR1 and CDR2 from the germline V gene are SQVTM and ANQGSEA. The CDR3 runs to 14 residues. V lost 6 bases to trimming and J lost 4 bases; unmatched junction nucleotides: 6.

This clonotype was detected ten times or more. The rearrangement uses TRBV7-3 and TRBJ2-6; D could derive from TRBD1 or TRBD2 (5 bases each). The CDR3 covers 16 residues. The V end was cut by 4 bases, the J end by 0 bases, with 10 bases between. Germline V gives CDR1 SGHTA, CDR2 FQGTGA. Here the CDR3 DNA reads TGTGCCAGCAGCTCCGGGACCATCTCTGGGGCCAACGTCCTGACTTTC. Amino acid sequence: CASSSGTISGANVLTF.

This clonotype was seen repeatedly, ten times or more. The rearrangement uses TRBV11-3 and TRBJ2-7, with D unclear. V lost 4 bases and J lost 4, with 11 bases in between. The germline CDR1 and CDR2 sequences are SGHNT and YENEEA. The CDR3 extends over 13 amino acids. This CDR3 reads CASSSPPEYEQYF. In nucleotides, the CDR3 is TGTGCCAGCAGCTCCCCCCCAGAATACGAGCAGTACTTC.

The V and J genes are TRBV5-6 and TRBJ1-2; TRBD1 aligns across 10 bases. Trimming removed 0 bases from V and 4 bases from J; junction bases left unmatched: 6. This CDR3 has 16 residues. Germline CDR1 and CDR2: SGHDT and YYEEEE. The chain's CDR3 is CASSLDGTGEIYGYTF. The CDR3 nucleotides are TGTGCCAGCAGCTTGGATGGGACAGGGGAGATCTATGGCTACACCTTC. Together with reference TRBV5-6 and TRBJ1-2, the CDR3 gives the full variable domain: DAGVTQSPTHLIKTRGQQVTLRCSPKSGHDTVSWYQQALGQGPQFIFQYYEEEERQRGNFPDRFSGHQFPNYSSELNVNALLLGDSALYLCASSLDGTGEIYGYTFGSGTRLTVV.

This clonotype was counted many times. The chain links TRBV5-4 to TRBJ1-5, with a tentative D call TRBD1 (5 bases). Germline values: CDR1 SGHNT, CDR2 YYREEE (reference sequence). V lost 2 bases to trimming and J lost 3 bases, with 21 bases between them. CDR3 size: 18 residues. CDR3 protein: CASSFGFMGQAINQPQHF. CDR3 in DNA: TGTGCCAGCAGCTTCGGGTTTATGGGGCAGGCTATCAATCAGCCCCAGCATTTT.

The V gene is TRBV28, the J gene TRBJ1-1, with D possibly being TRBD1 (5 bases). CDR3 size: 12 residues. The V end lost 4 bases, the J end lost 11 bases, and 14 bases lay between the germline ends. Per the germline V gene, CDR1 is MDHEN and CDR2 is SYDVKM. CDR3 DNA: TGTGCCAGCAGTTCCGTGGGGGTAGCGGCTTTCTTT. Translation gives CASSSVGVAAFF.

This clonotype showed up many times. The chain carries TRBV27 and TRBJ2-5; 8 bases are a match to TRBD2. The CDR3 length is 14 residues. The ends lost 6 bases at V and 4 bases at J; junction bases unmatched: 7. CDR1 is MNHEY, CDR2 SMNVEV, per germline (reference sequence). In DNA, the CDR3 is TGTGCCAGCAGGCGAGCGGGAGCGGGAGAGACCCAGTACTTC. This gives the protein CASRRAGAGETQYF.

This clonotype was seen ten or more times. The chain employs TRBV5-1 and TRBJ2-2; 7 nucleotides agree with TRBD2. Germline lookup yields CDR1 SGHRS and CDR2 YFSETQ. Trimming at V came to 3 bases and at J to 2 bases, leaving 4 bases not matched to a gene. The length of the CDR3 is 15 residues. CDR3 bases: TGCGCCAGCAGCTCAGCGGGAAGAAACACCGGGGAGCTGTTTTTT. Amino acids: CASSSAGRNTGELFF.

This clonotype was seen ten or more times. The CDR3 DNA sequence: TGTGCCAGCAGTGAAATAGACCCCCGCAGGGGCGAGCAGTACTTC. Amino acids: CASSEIDPRRGEQYF. The chain uses TRBV2 and TRBJ2-7; a weak D match, TRBD1 (6 bases). V was cut by 2 bases and J by 6 bases, with 17 bases left in between. Germline lookup yields CDR1 SNHLY and CDR2 FYNNEI. The CDR3 consists of 15 residues. The entire variable domain, with the rest obtained from reference TRBV2 and TRBJ2-7, is as follows: EPEVTQTPSHQVTQMGQEVILRCVPISNHLYFYWYRQILGQKVEFLVSFYNNEISEKSEIFDDQFSVERPDGSNFTLKIRSTKLEDSAMYFCASSEIDPRRGEQYFGPGTRLTVT.